The present TCR beta chain was sequenced within a study of cytomegalovirus exposure and HLA in healthy donors. Turning to the study itself: In a previous analysis, around 120 million unique TCR beta sequences were found from roughly 180 million T cells.

The CDR3 contains 15 residues. Trimming removed 0 bases at V and 0 bases at J, with 7 bases between. The germline V gene has CDR1 ENHRY and CDR2 SYGVKD. Researchers ran the PCR with 60 Vbeta and 13 Jbeta primers. Libraries were prepared by immunoSEQ multiplex PCR; TCRdb keeps only in-frame clonotypes and omits some of them. This repertoire shows around 180,000 clones, around 79% found once; its top ten account for around 1.5%. The chain recombines TRBV10-3 with TRBJ2-3; no firm D call. This receptor was identified in a woman aged 45-65 years in good health and CMV-seronegative. What was sequenced was PBMCs. The CDR3 here is CAISESGDSTDTQYF. The CDR3 nucleotides read TGTGCCATCAGTGAGTCGGGCGATAGCACAGATACGCAGTATTTT.